Included here is one T cell receptor (beta chain) sequence, with context. This record belongs to a study of blood T cell repertoires in COVID-19. Overall study context: Material from acute and convalescent COVID-19 was sourced from the United States, Italy and Spain.

The data were produced by immunoSEQ multiplex PCR, yet TCRdb's version contains in-frame clones alone and is incomplete. Here the sample spans about 140,000 clones, more than 85% being singletons. This CDR3 has 17 amino acids. Per germline, CDR1 SGDLS and CDR2 YYNGEE. The V and J ends lost 0 bases and 1 base, in that order; junction bases with no gene match: 5. Input material: peripheral blood. The source is a human donor in a cohort sampled during active COVID-19. The V gene is TRBV9, the J gene TRBJ2-5; 11 bases fit TRBD2. The CDR3 DNA sequence: TGTGCCAGCAGCGTAGGGGCTAGCGGGGGGACCCAAGAGACCCAGTACTTC. As protein: CASSVGASGGTQETQYF. The full variable domain, its missing parts supplied by reference TRBV9 and TRBJ2-5, is DSGVTQTPKHLITATGQRVTLRCSPRSGDLSVYWYQQSLDQGLQFLIQYYNGEERAKGNILERFSAQQFPDLHSELNLSSLELGDSALYFCASSVGASGGTQETQYFGPGTRLLVL.